This T cell receptor (beta chain) was recovered during a study of a mutant IDH1 vaccine in newly diagnosed glioma. Study background: The sex distribution of treated patients was roughly 62% male and about 40% female, with a mean age of around 40 years. Study results and limitations: Pseudoprogression seemed unlinked to shifts in top peripheral T cell clonotypes.

The CDR3 loop spans 16 amino acids. V was shortened by 6 bases and J by 4 bases, with 19 bases between the two germline ends. CDR1 and CDR2 from the germline V gene are KGHSH and LQKENI. Described time point: baseline, week 1 (first vaccination visit). Treatment of the sample: pre-vaccination baseline after standard-of-care therapy. The astrocytomas were IDH1-mutant, ATRX-negative, and WHO grade 3 or 4. Using immunoSEQ multiplex PCR, the repertoire was profiled, and TCRdb retains in-frame clones only, with some absent. Here the sample spans about 92,000 clones, about four fifths being singletons. This clone was seen a single time. Its antigen remains unidentified.

The sample was PBMCs, taken from a glioma patient treated with radiotherapy, temozolomide or both. The chain employs TRBV18 and TRBJ1-3; TRBD1 is a possible D gene (5 bases). This receptor was taken from a woman between 50 and 59 years old with glioma. As DNA, the CDR3 is TGTGCCAGCTCCCTCCGGGGGACCGGTTCCGGAAACACCATATATTTT. Residues: CASSLRGTGSGNTIYF. The full variable domain, in which reference TRBV18 and TRBJ1-3 provide the parts outside the CDR3, is NAGVMQNPRHLVRRRGQEARLRCSPMKGHSHVYWYRQLPEEGLKFMVYLQKENIIDESGMPKERFSAEFPKEGPSILRIQQVVRGDSAAYFCASSLRGTGSGNTIYFGEGSWLTVV.